A single TCR beta chain is shown here with its context. Its target is unknown. The V end was cut by 10 bases, the J end by 5 bases, with 20 bases between. Germline CDR1 SGHVS, CDR2 FQNEAQ. The CDR3 consists of 14 residues. TCRdb's table, derived via immunoSEQ multiplex PCR, lists solely in-frame clones and lacks some. The sample lists under 100,000 clones, 90% to 95% occurring once. The sample is drawn from a study of graft-versus-host responses after intestinal transplantation. Study-wide background: For around 3 years after anti-thymocyte globulin induction, all recipients took tacrolimus and steroids. Study-level results: The study found high graft-versus-host to host-versus-graft clonal ratios in allografts of patients with graft-donor T cell macrochimerism.

The sample consisted of unstimulated CD8+ T cells sorted from spleen or lymph node cells, taken before transplant. V gene TRBV7-8 combines with J gene TRBJ2-5, with D possibly being TRBD2 (6 bases). The receptor was derived from a human donor who was the organ donor for an intestinal transplant. The CDR3 DNA follows: TGTGCCACCATGTTAGGTCGGGGGAGCGAGACCCAGTACTTC. Amino acid sequence: CATMLGRGSETQYF. The whole variable domain, filled in from reference TRBV7-8 and TRBJ2-5, reads GAGVSQSPRYKVAKRGQDVALRCDPISGHVSLFWYQQALGQGPEFLTYFQNEAQLDKSGLPSDRFFAERPEGSVSTLKIQRTQQEDSAVYLCATMLGRGSETQYFGPGTRLLVL.